These 3 T cell receptor beta chains were all obtained from the same sample, sequenced in a study of CD8+ T cells in alopecia areata. Sequencing used cDNA as its template, made by extracting RNA and reverse transcribing it. Assay used: immunoSEQ multiplex PCR; TCRdb lists only in-frame clones, some missing. The sample carries fewer than 250,000 clones, approximately 38% recorded once. Treatment: oral pan-JAK inhibitor, 5-10 mg twice daily. Sequenced material: CD4+ T cells sorted from blood, taken at week 34, from a patient treated with tofacitinib. Source of these receptors: a human donor with alopecia areata.

The rearrangement uses TRBV29-1 and TRBJ2-7, with a tentative D call TRBD1 (6 bases). The germline CDR1 and CDR2 sequences are SQVTM and ANQGSEA. Trimming stripped 6 bases from V and 3 bases from J, with 15 bases between. CDR3 length: 13 residues. The CDR3 coding sequence is TGCAGCGTACGGGACAAAATTAGCTACGAGCAGTACTTC. Its translation: CSVRDKISYEQYF.

This rearrangement joins TRBV4-2 to TRBJ1-1; the D is unclear. This CDR3 contains 16 residues. Per the germline V gene, CDR1 is LGHNA and CDR2 is YNFKEQ. V lost 4 bases to trimming and J lost 1 base, with 16 bases between them. CDR3 sequence reads: CASSLSGIGRNTEAFF. In nucleotides, the CDR3 is TGTGCCAGCAGCCTTTCGGGGATAGGCAGGAACACTGAAGCTTTCTTT.

The genes are TRBV4-2 and TRBJ2-3; 10 bases are a match to TRBD2. This CDR3 is 18 amino acids long. The germline CDR1 and CDR2 sequences are LGHNA and YNFKEQ. J was trimmed by 2 bases and V by 0 bases; bases with no gene match: 8. CDR3 DNA sequence: TGTGCCAGCAGCCAAGATTCAACTAGCGGGATGGACACAGATACGCAGTATTTT. Translation: CASSQDSTSGMDTDTQYF.